Listed here are 3 T cell receptor beta chains from one sample, sequenced in a study of blood T cell repertoires in COVID-19. Sequenced by immunoSEQ multiplex PCR; TCRdb stores in-frame clones only, minus some. The sample has approximately 21,000 clones, 86% seen once. Specimen: peripheral blood. The receptors here all came from a human donor with acute or convalescent COVID-19. The donor label of this sample is uncertain.

The rearrangement joins TRBV5-1 to TRBJ2-2; perhaps TRBD1 as D (6 bases). Germline lookup yields CDR1 SGHRS and CDR2 YFSETQ. The CDR3 spans 15 residues. The V end lost 4 bases, the J end lost 6 bases, and 16 bases lay between the germline ends. The CDR3 DNA is TGCGCCAGCAGCGTGATACAGGGAGCGGCCGGGGAGCTGTTTTTT. This encodes CASSVIQGAAGELFF.

The V call is TRBV7-2, the J call TRBJ1-6, with D tentatively TRBD1 (5 bases). The CDR3 is made up of 14 amino acids. Looked up from germline, CDR1 is SGHTA and CDR2 is FQGNSA. Trimming removed 4 bases from V and 7 bases from J, with 11 bases in between. This CDR3 is CASSSRGGNSPLHF. The DNA of the CDR3 is TGTGCCAGCAGCTCCCGCGGGGGGAATTCACCCCTCCACTTT.

The chain has TRBV6-1 and TRBJ1-3; 10 positions agree with TRBD1. Germline loops: CDR1 MNHNS, CDR2 SASEGT. V was clipped by 3 bases and J by 0 bases; unmatched bases: 2. This CDR3 is built from 16 residues. CDR3 in DNA: TGTGCCAGCAGTGACAGGACAGGGGGCTCTGGAAACACCATATATTTT. It yields the protein CASSDRTGGSGNTIYF.